This T cell receptor (beta chain) appears in the sequencing data of a study of regulatory T cells in long-lasting Graves disease. Deletions cut 7 bases from V and 6 bases from J, with 21 bases between. Germline values: CDR1 MDHEN, CDR2 SYDVKM. The CDR3 is 15 residues long. Combining iRepertoire HTBI primers with Arm-PCR of CDR3 regions, the authors built TCR beta libraries. From the multiplex PCR reads, TCRdb called clonotypes with MiXCR, one entry per CDR3 protein. This table has 420,000 or so distinct CDR3 sequences, about 16% appearing once. As for time point: newly diagnosed GD, antithyroid drugs for less than 3 months. From RNA extracted from PBMCs, the TCR library was made. This clonotype occurred many times. The data also belong to a second study, concerning T cells in Graves' hyperthyroidism and ophthalmopathy.

The clonotype originates from a woman aged 18-35 years with Graves disease. This chain connects TRBV28 to TRBJ1-1; D unclear. The specimen comprised peripheral blood mononuclear cells (PBMCs), sampled at new diagnosis, from a patient treated with antithyroid drugs. The CDR3 DNA sequence: TGTGCCAGCACTCCTCGAGGATCCAACTGGGCTGAAGCTTTCTTT. This encodes CASTPRGSNWAEAFF.